Below, 9 T cell receptor beta chains from the same sample are listed, as sequenced in a study of T-cell memory formation after mild COVID-19. TCRdb recomputed calls from the 5' RACE reads with MiXCR, one row per CDR3 protein. The sample holds under 300,000 distinct CDR3 sequences, roughly 17% seen once. The sequencing input was PBMCs or a T cell subset sorted from them (not recorded which). Every receptor here comes from a man younger than 35 who had mild COVID-19 (a few samples of this study predate the infection). Cell type and time point are not known.

The chain uses TRBV6-2 or TRBV6-3 and TRBJ2-3; 9 bases match TRBD2. V shed 4 bases and J 0 bases; nucleotides not matched to a gene: 11. This CDR3 region has 18 residues. Germline CDR1 MNHEY, CDR2 SVGEGT. CDR3 sequence: CASSFRTSARASTDTQYF. CDR3 DNA: TGTGCCAGCAGTTTTAGGACTAGCGCAAGAGCTAGCACAGATACGCAGTATTTT.

This clonotype was recorded a few times. This chain uses TRBV7-2 with TRBJ2-5; 7 bases fit TRBD2. The CDR3 spans 15 residues. Germline CDR1 and CDR2: SGHTA and FQGNSA. V lost 1 base and J lost 1; bases outside the gene matches: 3. CDR3 coding DNA: TGTGCCAGCAGCTTAGTGGCTAGCGGCCAAGAGACCCAGTACTTC. Translating gives CASSLVASGQETQYF. The entire variable domain, with the rest obtained from reference TRBV7-2 and TRBJ2-5, is as follows: GAGVSQSPSNKVTEKGKDVELRCDPISGHTALYWYRQSLGQGLEFLIYFQGNSAPDKSGLPSDRFSAERTGGSVSTLTIQRTQQEDSAVYLCASSLVASGQETQYFGPGTRLLVL.

This clonotype appeared a few times. The gene calls are TRBV12-3 or TRBV12-4 and TRBJ2-2, with TRBD2 identical over 7 bases. This CDR3 is 14 amino acids long. Trimming removed 3 bases from V and 4 bases from J; junction bases left unmatched: 2. CDR3 in DNA: TGTGCCAGCAGTTTTGGCGGGAGCACCGGGGAGCTGTTTTTT. This translates into CASSFGGSTGELFF.

As concerns this clonotype: One junction end does not reproduce the germline sequence, and a read error may be involved. The genes are TRBV4-3 and TRBJ1-6, with TRBD1 matching 9 bases. Germline values: CDR1 LGHNA, CDR2 YSLEER. The CDR3 sequence is 15 residues long. The CDR3 nucleotides are TGCGTCAGCAGCCGAGTGGACAGGGGCAATTCACCCCTCCACTTT. Encoded protein: CVSSRVDRGNSPLHF.

CDR3 DNA sequence: TGCGCCAGCAGCCACGTCGGGAGGGAGCGGGAGCAGTACTTC. This encodes CASSHVGREREQYF. The J gene is TRBJ2-7, the V gene TRBV4-1; TRBD2 matches 8 bases. The CDR3 loop spans 14 amino acids. Trimming removed 3 bases from V and 7 bases from J; junction bases left unmatched: 8. Looked up from germline, CDR1 is MGHRA and CDR2 is YSYEKL.

This clonotype was seen more than once but under ten times. The genes are TRBV12-3 or TRBV12-4 and TRBJ1-4; 8 bases fit TRBD1. With V trimmed by 8 bases and J by 3 bases, 14 bases remained unmatched. The CDR3 is 17 residues long. The CDR3 region is CASCQGAGGEANEKLFF. DNA for the CDR3: TGTGCCAGCTGCCAGGGGGCTGGCGGTGAGGCTAATGAAAAACTGTTTTTT.

This clonotype has just a few counts. Written as DNA, the CDR3 is TGTGCCAGCAGCCAAGATCACGGGACAGGCTTCTATGGCTACACCTTC. Its protein product is CASSQDHGTGFYGYTF. The chain combines TRBV3-1 with TRBJ1-2; TRBD1 matches at 8 bases. The germline V gene encodes CDR1 LGHDT and CDR2 YNNKEL (reference sequence). This CDR3 spans 16 amino acids. After removal of 0 bases from V and 4 bases from J, the junction contained 7 bases not matched to a gene.

This rearrangement joins TRBV20-1 to TRBJ2-3; D is unclear. Trimming shortened V by 6 bases and J by 2 bases, and 9 bases separated the two germline ends. Germline assignment: CDR1 DFQATT and CDR2 SNEGSKA (reference sequence). The CDR3 runs to 12 residues. The DNA of the CDR3 is TGCAGTGCCCTCGGCCACACAGATACGCAGTATTTT. It specifies CSALGHTDTQYF.

The gene calls are TRBV7-2 and TRBJ1-2; D not resolved. CDR1 is SGHTA, CDR2 FQGNSA, per germline. V was shortened by 3 bases and J by 0 bases, with 8 bases between the two germline ends. This CDR3 contains 14 residues. The CDR3, as DNA: TGTGCCAGCAGCTTGAACAGAGCTAACTATGGCTACACCTTC. The encoded protein is CASSLNRANYGYTF. The complete variable domain, with remaining parts taken from reference TRBV7-2 and TRBJ1-2, reads GAGVSQSPSNKVTEKGKDVELRCDPISGHTALYWYRQSLGQGLEFLIYFQGNSAPDKSGLPSDRFSAERTGGSVSTLTIQRTQQEDSAVYLCASSLNRANYGYTFGSGTRLTVV.